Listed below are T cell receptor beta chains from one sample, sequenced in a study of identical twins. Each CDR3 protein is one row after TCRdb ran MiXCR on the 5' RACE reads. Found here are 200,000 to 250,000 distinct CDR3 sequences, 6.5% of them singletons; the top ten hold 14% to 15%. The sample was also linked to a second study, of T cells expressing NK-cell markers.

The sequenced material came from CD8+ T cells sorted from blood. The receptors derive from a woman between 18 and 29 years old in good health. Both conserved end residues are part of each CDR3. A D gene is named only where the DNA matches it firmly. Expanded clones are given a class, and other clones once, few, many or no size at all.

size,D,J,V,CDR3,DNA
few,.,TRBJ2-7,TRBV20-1,CSAPLYGHYEQYF,TGCAGTGCCCCTCTCTACGGACACTACGAGCAGTACTTC
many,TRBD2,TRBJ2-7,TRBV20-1,CSARTLAGSYEQYF,TGCAGTGCTAGGACGCTAGCGGGCTCCTACGAGCAGTACTTC
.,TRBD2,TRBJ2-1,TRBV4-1,CASSQDGWVAGTNEQFF,TGCGCCAGCAGCCAAGATGGGTGGGTAGCGGGGACTAATGAGCAGTTCTTC
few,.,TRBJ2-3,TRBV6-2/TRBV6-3,CASQRGYTHGTDTQYF,TGTGCCAGCCAAAGGGGCTATACACATGGCACAGATACGCAGTATTTT
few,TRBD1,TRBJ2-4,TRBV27,CASSLSGRGAKNIQYF,TGTGCCAGCAGTTTATCGGGCAGGGGGGCCAAAAACATTCAGTACTTC
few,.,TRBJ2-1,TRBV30,CAWSVSLYNEQFF,TGTGCCTGGAGTGTAAGCCTATACAATGAGCAGTTCTTC
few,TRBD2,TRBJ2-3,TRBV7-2,CASSLGLAGATSTDTQYF,TGTGCCAGCAGCTTGGGGCTAGCGGGGGCGACGAGCACAGATACGCAGTATTTT
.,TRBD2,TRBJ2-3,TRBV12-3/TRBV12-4,CASSASSGGASDTQYF,TGTGCCAGCAGTGCCTCTAGCGGGGGGGCCTCAGATACGCAGTATTTT
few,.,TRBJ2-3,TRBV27,CASGSDTQYF,TGTGCCAGCGGGTCAGATACGCAGTATTTT
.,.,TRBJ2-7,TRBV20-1,CSARVGVIYEQYF,TGCAGTGCTAGAGTAGGGGTGATCTACGAGCAGTACTTC
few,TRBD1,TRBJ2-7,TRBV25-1,CARALRDRVVNEQYF,TGTGCCAGAGCCCTCCGGGACAGGGTAGTTAACGAGCAGTACTTC
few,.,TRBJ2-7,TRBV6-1,CATLRTDYEQYF,TGTGCCACCCTCCGGACGGACTACGAGCAGTACTTC
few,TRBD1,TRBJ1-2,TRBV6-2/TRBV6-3,CASSYSGTGSGYTF,TGTGCCAGCAGTTACTCTGGGACAGGGTCTGGCTACACCTTC
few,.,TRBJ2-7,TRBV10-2,CASSESYPSYEQYF,TGCGCCAGCAGTGAGTCATACCCCTCCTACGAGCAGTACTTC
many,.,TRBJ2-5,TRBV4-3,CASSQVYRAPQETQYF,TGCGCCAGCAGCCAAGTATACCGGGCCCCCCAAGAGACCCAGTACTTC
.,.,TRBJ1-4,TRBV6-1,CASTSLGGFGEKLFF,TGTGCCAGCACCTCCCTCGGGGGCTTCGGTGAAAAACTGTTTTTT
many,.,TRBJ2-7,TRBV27,CASSLSGGRSYEQYF,TGTGCCAGCAGTTTATCGGGAGGCAGGTCCTACGAGCAGTACTTC
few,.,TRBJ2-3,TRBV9,CASSVASLSTDTQYF,TGTGCCAGCAGCGTAGCTAGCCTCAGCACAGATACGCAGTATTTT
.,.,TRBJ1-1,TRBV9,CASSTSGVNTEAFF,TGTGCCAGCAGCACCTCAGGGGTGAACACTGAAGCTTTCTTT
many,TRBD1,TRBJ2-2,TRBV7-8,CASSSQHGTGKGGGTGELFF,TGTGCCAGCAGCTCCCAACACGGGACAGGGAAGGGTGGGGGTACCGGGGAGCTGTTTTTT
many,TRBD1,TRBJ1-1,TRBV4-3,CASSQDGQGWTEAFF,TGCGCCAGCAGCCAAGACGGACAGGGGTGGACTGAAGCTTTCTTT
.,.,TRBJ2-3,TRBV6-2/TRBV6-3,CASIAGGGTDTQYF,TGTGCCAGCATTGCAGGGGGGGGCACAGATACGCAGTATTTT
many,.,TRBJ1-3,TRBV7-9,CASSLAGPSGGNTIYF,TGTGCCAGCAGCCTCGCCGGGCCATCCGGCGGAAACACCATATATTTT
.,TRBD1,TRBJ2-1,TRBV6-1,CASSKIGQGLDEQFF,TGTGCCAGCAGCAAAATCGGACAGGGTTTGGATGAGCAGTTCTTC
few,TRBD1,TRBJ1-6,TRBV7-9,CASSHPGQGLNSPLHF,TGTGCCAGCAGCCACCCGGGACAGGGCCTAAATTCACCCCTCCACTTT
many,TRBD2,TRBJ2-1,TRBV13,CASSSGTSGGNEQFF,TGTGCCAGCAGCTCCGGGACTAGCGGGGGGAATGAGCAGTTCTTC
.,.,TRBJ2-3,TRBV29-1,CSILTDTQYF,TGCAGCATATTAACAGATACGCAGTATTTT
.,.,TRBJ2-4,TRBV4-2,CASSPRSGVDKNIQYF,TGTGCCAGCAGCCCCCGATCGGGAGTTGACAAAAACATTCAGTACTTC
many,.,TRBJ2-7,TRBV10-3,CAGGQSSYEQYF,TGTGCCGGAGGACAGAGCTCCTACGAGCAGTACTTC
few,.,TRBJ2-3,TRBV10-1,CATSRSLVDTQYF,TGCGCCACCTCGCGATCCCTCGTAGATACGCAGTATTTT
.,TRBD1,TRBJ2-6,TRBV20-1,CSAEPIQGAEVANVLTF,TGCAGTGCCGAACCGATTCAGGGGGCCGAAGTGGCCAACGTCCTGACTTTC
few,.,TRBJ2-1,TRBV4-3,CASSLEGDSYNEQFF,TGCGCCAGCAGCCTTGAGGGAGACTCCTACAATGAGCAGTTCTTC
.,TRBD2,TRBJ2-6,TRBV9,CASSVGGGLAGANVLTF,TGTGCCAGCAGCGTAGGGGGGGGTTTGGCTGGGGCCAACGTCCTGACTTTC
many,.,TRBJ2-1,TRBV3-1,CASSQDMYEQFF,TGTGCCAGCAGCCAAGATATGTACGAGCAGTTCTTC
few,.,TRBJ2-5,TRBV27,CASSLYARETQYF,TGTGCCAGCAGTTTGTACGCGCGAGAGACCCAGTACTTC
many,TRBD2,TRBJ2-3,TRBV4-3,CASSQAPGLAGEADTQYF,TGCGCCAGCAGCCAGGCCCCGGGACTAGCGGGAGAGGCAGATACGCAGTATTTT
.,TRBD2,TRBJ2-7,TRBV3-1,CASSQTSGERESSYEQYF,TGTGCCAGCAGCCAGACTAGCGGGGAAAGGGAAAGCTCCTACGAGCAGTACTTC
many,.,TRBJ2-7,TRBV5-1,CASSLEWGSGYEQYF,TGCGCCAGCAGCTTGGAATGGGGGAGTGGTTACGAGCAGTACTTC
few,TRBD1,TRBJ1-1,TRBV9,CASSPQGGGEAFF,TGTGCCAGCAGCCCTCAGGGGGGGGGTGAAGCTTTCTTT
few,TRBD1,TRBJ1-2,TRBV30,CAWSVTGGLYGYTF,TGTGCCTGGAGTGTAACAGGGGGCCTCTATGGCTACACCTTC
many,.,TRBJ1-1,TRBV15,CATSRPGETTEAFF,TGTGCCACCAGCAGGCCCGGTGAGACCACTGAAGCTTTCTTT
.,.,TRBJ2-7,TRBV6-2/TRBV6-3,CASNTPGEPYEQYF,TGTGCCAGCAACACCCCCGGGGAGCCCTACGAGCAGTACTTC
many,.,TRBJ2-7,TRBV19,CASSIKGGAYEQYF,TGTGCCAGTAGTATTAAAGGAGGGGCTTACGAGCAGTACTTC
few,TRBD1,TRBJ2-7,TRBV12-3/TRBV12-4,CASKSKGQLLRDEQYF,TGTGCCAGCAAATCGAAGGGACAGCTCCTCAGGGACGAGCAGTACTTC
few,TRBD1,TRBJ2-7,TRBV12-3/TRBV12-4,CASSLSGQGVYEQYF,TGTGCCAGCAGTTTGTCCGGACAGGGGGTCTACGAGCAGTACTTC
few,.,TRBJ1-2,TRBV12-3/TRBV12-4,CASSLREGPPDYGYTF,TGTGCCAGCAGTTTAAGGGAGGGACCCCCAGACTATGGCTACACCTTC
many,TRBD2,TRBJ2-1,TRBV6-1,CASRLAASSYNEQFF,TGTGCCAGCAGGCTAGCGGCATCCTCCTACAATGAGCAGTTCTTC